The present TCR beta chain was sequenced within a study of cytomegalovirus exposure and HLA in healthy donors. Turning to the study itself: Within the Caucasian-associated ancestry cluster were roughly 79% of the roughly 380 genotyped donors. Study-level findings and limits: HLA allele associations emerged for roughly 17,000 TCR beta sequences in a later analysis, at 0.05 false discovery rate. Presence/absence results assume similar sequencing depth per donor, which may not hold.

This clone was seen once. Its target is unknown. Germline CDR1 is SNHLY and CDR2 is FYNNEI. V shed 1 base, J shed 3 bases, and the junction held 8 bases outside the gene matches. The CDR3 spans 17 residues. The PCR contained 60 Vbeta and 13 Jbeta primers. Sequencing used immunoSEQ multiplex PCR; TCRdb keeps in-frame clones, though not all of them. The table lists about 150,000 clones, just under 80% of them singletons. The sequence was obtained from a male donor in good health and CMV-seronegative. J is TRBJ1-2 and V is TRBV2; 10 bases match TRBD1. Sequencing was done on a sample of PBMCs. This CDR3 is CASSEGGTGDSYYGYTF. CDR3 DNA sequence: TGTGCCAGCAGTGAAGGGGGGACAGGGGATTCCTACTATGGCTACACCTTC.